This TCR beta chain was identified in a study of cytomegalovirus exposure and HLA in healthy donors. The study, taken as a whole, reports: About 87% or about 30% of the time was how often most TCR beta V segments were productive, according to an earlier analysis. According to the study, roughly 160 TCR beta chains were cytomegalovirus-associated.

The PCR was carried out with 60 Vbeta primers and 13 Jbeta primers. Profiling relied on immunoSEQ multiplex PCR, and the TCRdb table lists in-frame clones only, not all of them. In the table there are 100,000 to 150,000 clones, about 81% of which are singletons. The CDR3 sequence is 14 residues long. The sample holds a few counts of this clone. Its antigen is not known. The sequence was obtained from a woman aged 50 to 60 in good health and CMV-seropositive. The chain has TRBV21-1 and TRBJ2-7; TRBD1 is taken as the D call from the table, unchecked against the DNA. TRBV21-1 is listed as a pseudogene. The specimen was PBMCs. Here the CDR3 DNA reads TGTGCCAGCAGCTCCCCGGGACAGTTTTACGAGCAGTACTTC. It translates to CASSSPGQFYEQYF.